This T cell receptor (beta chain) derives from a study of sequential checkpoint blockade in melanoma. About the research overall: Over 20 patients had matched tumor biopsies before treatment and at week 13 after nivolumab or ipilimumab alone.

Clones were sequenced by immunoSEQ multiplex PCR, and TCRdb holds only the in-frame ones, with some missing. The table lists almost 7,500 clones, 23% of them singletons. Treatment given: randomized to nivolumab then ipilimumab (arm A) or the reverse (arm B). CDR1 is LNHDA and CDR2 is SQIVND in the germline V gene (reference sequence). Trimming left V 4 bases short and J 4 bases short, with 11 bases between. The CDR3 is made up of 14 amino acids. The V call is TRBV19, the J call TRBJ1-3; D not certain. This sequence originates from a human donor with melanoma. Sequences were derived from tumor tissue (inferred from file names), sampled from a patient given nivolumab and ipilimumab in sequence. The CDR3 nucleotides are TGTGCCAGTAGTACCGAGCATCAGGGAAACACCATATATTTT. It yields the protein CASSTEHQGNTIYF.